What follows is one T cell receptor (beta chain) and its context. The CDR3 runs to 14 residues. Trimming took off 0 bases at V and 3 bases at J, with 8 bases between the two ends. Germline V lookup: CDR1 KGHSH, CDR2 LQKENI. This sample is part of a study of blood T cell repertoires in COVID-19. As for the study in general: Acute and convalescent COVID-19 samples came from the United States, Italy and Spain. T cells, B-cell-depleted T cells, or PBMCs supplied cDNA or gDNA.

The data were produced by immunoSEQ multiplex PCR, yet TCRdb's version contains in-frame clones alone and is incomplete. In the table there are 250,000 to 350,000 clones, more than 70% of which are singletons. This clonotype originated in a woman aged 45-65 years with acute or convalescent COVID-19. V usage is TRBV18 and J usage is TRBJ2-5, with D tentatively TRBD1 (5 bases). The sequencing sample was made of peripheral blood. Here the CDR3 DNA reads TGTGCCAGCTCACCACCGGCCAGGGAAGAGACCCAGTACTTC. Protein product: CASSPPAREETQYF. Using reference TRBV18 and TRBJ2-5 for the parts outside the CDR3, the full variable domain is NAGVMQNPRHLVRRRGQEARLRCSPMKGHSHVYWYRQLPEEGLKFMVYLQKENIIDESGMPKERFSAEFPKEGPSILRIQQVVRGDSAAYFCASSPPAREETQYFGPGTRLLVL.